The 5 T cell receptor beta chains listed next were all sequenced from one sample in a study of memory CD4+ T cells and cytomegalovirus serostatus (dated by TCRdb to the late 2010s). Single viable CD3+CD4+CD8-CD45RO+ cells were sorted as memory CD4+ T cells on a FACSAria II. Library generation was performed with the immunoSEQ multiplex PCR assay. This immuneACCESS table, as held by TCRdb, lists in-frame sequences with V and J called but not all clones. Of the missing ones, under half trace to an unresolved V gene in checked studies; the others have no known cause. This sample has roughly 76,000 clones in its table, and 60% to 80% of those were observed once. Roughly 2.6% of the sample belongs to the ten largest clones. The sequenced material came from memory CD4+ T cells from blood. These receptors all come from an adult in good health and CMV-seropositive.

The chain carries TRBV30 and TRBJ2-4; unclear D gene. Trimming removed 1 base at V and 7 bases at J, with 11 bases between. The CDR3 has 13 residues. Germline values: CDR1 GTSNPN, CDR2 SVGIG (reference sequence). DNA for the CDR3: TGTGCCTGGAGTGGCTCCTACGGGAACATTCAGTACTTC. The encoded protein is CAWSGSYGNIQYF.

This chain joins TRBV5-6 and TRBJ1-2; D call uncertain. This CDR3 has 13 residues. V was pared by 1 base and J by 8 bases, with 12 bases between. CDR1 is SGHDT, CDR2 YYEEEE, per germline. CDR3 loop: CASSLRSRRGYTF. In DNA, the CDR3 is TGTGCCAGCAGCTTGCGCTCTCGCCGCGGCTACACCTTC.

The chain links TRBV19 to TRBJ1-4, with a possible D match to TRBD1 (6 bases). With 1 base removed from V and 1 base from J, the gap between germline ends came to 16 bases. The CDR3 has 18 residues. Germline V gene lookup returns CDR1 LNHDA and CDR2 SQIVND (reference sequence). CDR3 sequence: CASSIAWDNRRTNEKLFF. CDR3 nucleotide sequence: TGTGCCAGTAGTATAGCCTGGGACAACCGCCGAACTAATGAAAAACTGTTTTTT.

The V call is TRBV19, the J call TRBJ2-2; TRBD1 aligns across 8 bases. J lost 3 bases, V lost 4 bases, and 13 bases had no gene match. The CDR3 has 18 amino acids. Germline CDR1 LNHDA, CDR2 SQIVND (reference sequence). This CDR3 is CASSRDRSSSSDTGELFF. Written as DNA, the CDR3 is TGTGCCAGTAGTAGGGACAGGTCATCATCATCGGACACCGGGGAGCTGTTTTTT.

This clone was recorded a few times. CDR3 sequence reads: CASGIGEADTQYF. CDR3 nucleotide sequence: TGTGCTAGTGGTATAGGGGAAGCAGATACGCAGTATTTT. This chain links TRBV12-5 with TRBJ2-3; D is perhaps TRBD1 (5 bases). CDR1 and CDR2 (germline): LGHNT, FRNRAP. The CDR3 totals 13 residues. Trimming stripped 5 bases from V and 4 bases from J, with 10 bases between.